Following are 25 T cell receptor beta chains from one sample sequenced in a study of shared clonotypes between healthy human individuals (dated by TCRdb to the early 2020s). CD8 naive samples consisted of CD45RO-negative cells that were positively selected for CCR7, yielding a CD45RA+CCR7+ population without TemRA cells. The library came from the immunoSEQ multiplex PCR assay. In its TCRdb copy, this immuneACCESS table keeps in-frame sequences only and misses some clones. Where compared with another copy, unresolved V genes explain less than half of these, and the others have no known cause. The sample has 2 million to 2.5 million clones on record, 85% to 95% of them singletons. 1.5% to 2% of the sample rests with the top ten. Sequenced: naive CD8+ T cells from PBMCs. The meaning of the sample's cell subset or site label: CD45RA+CCR7+. The source is a man between 18 and 35 years old in good health. Some clones in this sample may be carry-over from other donors' samples.

This chain uses TRBV28 with TRBJ1-1; D gene ambiguous. The germline V gene encodes CDR1 MDHEN and CDR2 SYDVKM. CDR3 length: 14 amino acids. Trimming pared 4 bases from V and 0 bases from J, leaving 9 bases between. The CDR3 DNA reads TGTGCCAGCAGTTGGTTGGGCATGAACACTGAAGCTTTCTTT. As protein: CASSWLGMNTEAFF.

The chain is built from TRBV2 and TRBJ2-7, with TRBD2 matching 8 bases. There are 16 residues in the CDR3. Trimming removed 1 base from V and 0 bases from J; junction bases left unmatched: 5. CDR1 and CDR2 from the germline V gene are SNHLY and FYNNEI. The CDR3 DNA reads TGTGCCAGCAGTGAAGGGATTAGCGGGGCCTCCTACGAGCAGTACTTC. Translation gives CASSEGISGASYEQYF.

The V gene is TRBV28, the J gene TRBJ2-1, with 9 bases fitting TRBD2. This CDR3 is built from 16 residues. J lost 3 bases, V lost 2 bases, and 5 bases had no gene match. Germline V lookup: CDR1 MDHEN, CDR2 SYDVKM. The CDR3 DNA sequence: TGTGCCAGCAGTTTAGTAGCGGGAGTCGACTACAATGAGCAGTTCTTC. Its translation is CASSLVAGVDYNEQFF.

This chain joins TRBV7-9 and TRBJ2-1; D call uncertain. The V gene lost 5 bases and the J gene lost 6 bases, with 17 bases spanning the gap. CDR3 size: 15 residues. In germline, CDR1 is SEHNR, CDR2 FQNEAQ (reference sequence). CDR3 in DNA: TGTGCCAGCAGCCCTGAGGTTCGTGACGGCAATGAGCAGTTCTTC. Translation: CASSPEVRDGNEQFF.

The chain uses TRBV4-2 and TRBJ2-7, with 9 bases lining up with TRBD2. The CDR3 spans 14 residues. J gave up 7 bases and V 3 bases, and 7 bases lay outside the gene matches. CDR1 is LGHNA, CDR2 YNFKEQ, per germline. CDR3 amino acids: CASSHGAGGMEQYF. DNA of the CDR3: TGTGCCAGCAGCCACGGTGCGGGAGGGATGGAGCAGTACTTC.

This chain links TRBV13 with TRBJ2-1; maybe TRBD2 (6 bases). Germline values: CDR1 PRHDT, CDR2 FYEKMQ (reference sequence). Trimming removed 5 bases from V and 7 bases from J, with 15 bases in between. This CDR3 is built from 14 residues. The CDR3 DNA is TGTGCCAGCAGCCGCCAGGGACTCCCAAATGAGCAGTTCTTC. Encoded protein: CASSRQGLPNEQFF.

The V gene is TRBV5-6, the J gene TRBJ2-7, with 8 bases fitting TRBD2. CDR1 and CDR2 (germline): SGHDT, YYEEEE. This CDR3 is 16 amino acids long. Losses at the gene ends were 1 base for V and 2 bases for J; bases not matched to a gene: 8. In DNA form, the CDR3 reads TGTGCCAGCAGCTTGCGGACTAGCTGGCGGGCCTACGAGCAGTACTTC. This codes for CASSLRTSWRAYEQYF.

This chain connects TRBV7-8 to TRBJ1-2, with D possibly matching TRBD1 (6 bases). The ends were cut back, 0 bases at V and 6 bases at J, with 11 bases in the middle. The CDR3 runs 14 residues. Germline CDR1 reads SGHVS; CDR2 reads FQNEAQ. CDR3 region: CASSLAGAGNGYTF. The CDR3 DNA follows: TGTGCCAGCAGCTTAGCGGGGGCGGGGAATGGCTACACCTTC.

The chain employs TRBV25-1 and TRBJ1-1; a possible D gene is TRBD1 (5 bases). V lost 2 bases to trimming and J lost 1 base, with 14 bases between them. Germline CDR1 and CDR2: MGHDK and SYGVNS. The CDR3 length is 16 residues. Written as DNA, the CDR3 is TGTGCCAGCAGTGAACGGGACCGCGAAAGGAACACTGAAGCTTTCTTT. As protein: CASSERDRERNTEAFF.

This clone was counted once. V is TRBV4-1 and J is TRBJ2-7, with D possibly being TRBD2 (5 bases). CDR3 size: 16 residues. Germline CDR1 and CDR2: MGHRA and YSYEKL. Trimming took 4 bases from V and 6 from J, leaving 22 bases between them. The CDR3 DNA sequence: TGCGCCAGCAGCCCCTGGGGAGCGGCCGCGGTTGGCGAGCAGTACTTC. Translation: CASSPWGAAAVGEQYF.

The chain employs TRBV7-9 and TRBJ2-7; D call uncertain. Trimming left V 5 bases short and J 0 bases short, with 14 bases between. From germline, CDR1 is SEHNR and CDR2 FQNEAQ (reference sequence). This CDR3 has 15 residues. CDR3 DNA: TGTGCCAGCAGCCCGCCGGGCGGAATCTCCTACGAGCAGTACTTC. Translated, it gives CASSPPGGISYEQYF. The whole variable domain, remainder taken from reference TRBV7-9 and TRBJ2-7, is DTGVSQNPRHKITKRGQNVTFRCDPISEHNRLYWYRQTLGQGPEFLTYFQNEAQLEKSRLLSDRFSAERPKGSFSTLEIQRTEQGDSAMYLCASSPPGGISYEQYFGPGTRLTVT.

CDR3 nucleotides: TGTGCCAGTACCCTGGGGGCCACTGAAGCTTTCTTT. The encoded protein is CASTLGATEAFF. The chain employs TRBV19 and TRBJ1-1; a possible D gene is TRBD1 (6 bases). V was trimmed by 7 bases and J by 4 bases, leaving 10 bases between them. Germline V gives CDR1 LNHDA, CDR2 SQIVND (reference sequence). The CDR3 runs to 12 residues.

V and J are TRBV2 and TRBJ1-2; D is perhaps TRBD1 (5 bases). In germline, CDR1 is SNHLY, CDR2 FYNNEI. V was trimmed by 9 bases and J by 8 bases, leaving 16 bases between them. The CDR3 consists of 12 residues. Here the CDR3 DNA reads TGTGCCAGTGGATCCCGAGGGGAGGGCTACACCTTC. Protein product: CASGSRGEGYTF.

CDR3 DNA: TGTGCCAGCAGTGACCTAGCGGGGGGCACAGATACGCAGTATTTT. This gives the protein CASSDLAGGTDTQYF. V usage is TRBV6-4 and J usage is TRBJ2-3; 10 bases are shared with TRBD2. Germline trimming cut 2 bases from V and 1 base from J; bases unmatched to any gene: 0. CDR1 is MRHNA, CDR2 SNTAGT, per germline. This CDR3 is 15 amino acids long.

The rearrangement joins TRBV10-3 to TRBJ1-2, with D possibly matching TRBD1 (6 bases). V was cut by 3 bases and J by 7 bases, with 9 bases left in between. The CDR3 runs to 12 residues. CDR1 is ENHRY and CDR2 is SYGVKD in the germline V gene. The CDR3 loop reads CAISDLTGGYTF. For the CDR3, the DNA is TGTGCCATCAGTGATCTGACAGGTGGCTACACCTTC.

The rearrangement joins TRBV5-1 to TRBJ2-3; 14 bases fit TRBD2. Germline-derived CDR1 and CDR2 are SGHRS and YFSETQ. The ends lost 7 bases at V and 1 base at J; junction bases unmatched: 8. The length of the CDR3 is 17 residues. This CDR3 reads CASHETSGRVGTDTQYF. CDR3 in DNA: TGCGCCAGCCACGAGACTAGCGGGAGGGTCGGCACAGATACGCAGTATTTT.

This clone has a single count. The gene calls are TRBV28 and TRBJ2-1, with 10 bases that match TRBD1. The CDR3 sequence is 17 residues long. J gave up 6 bases and V 6 bases, and 14 bases lay outside the gene matches. Germline V gene data show CDR1 as MDHEN and CDR2 as SYDVKM. The CDR3 DNA reads as TGTGCCAGCAGCATTGGTCCGACAGGGGGCGCTTTCAATGAGCAGTTCTTC. It encodes CASSIGPTGGAFNEQFF.

A word on this clone: A much more abundant neighbour one base away suggests this may be a read error. The same CDR3 also results from other DNA sequences found in this sample. V and J are TRBV5-1 and TRBJ2-7; D gene uncertain. The CDR3 extends over 11 amino acids. The V end was cut by 4 bases, the J end by 3 bases, with 5 bases between. The germline CDR1 and CDR2 sequences are SGHRS and YFSETQ. CDR3 coding DNA: TGCGCCAGCAGCCTGGGCTACGAGCAGTACTTC. Translating it yields CASSLGYEQYF.

The rearrangement uses TRBV27 and TRBJ1-1, with 7 bases aligning to TRBD1. The V gene end was trimmed by 4 bases and the J gene end by 2 bases; junction bases not matched to a gene: 7. The CDR3 loop spans 15 amino acids. CDR1 and CDR2 from the germline V gene are MNHEY and SMNVEV (reference sequence). The CDR3 DNA reads as TGTGCCAGCAGTTCGAGACAGGGTATCAACACTGAAGCTTTCTTT. This sequence encodes CASSSRQGINTEAFF.

This clone was recorded once. The V gene is TRBV5-1, the J gene TRBJ2-2, with D perhaps matching TRBD2 (6 bases). The length of the CDR3 is 18 residues. Trimming took 0 bases from V and 5 from J, leaving 20 bases between them. Germline CDR1 SGHRS, CDR2 YFSETQ. The CDR3 region is CASSLGERRALGTGELFF. Here the CDR3 DNA reads TGCGCCAGCAGCTTGGGCGAGCGGAGGGCCCTCGGGACCGGGGAGCTGTTTTTT. Combining the CDR3 with reference TRBV5-1 and TRBJ2-2 gives the whole variable domain KAGVTQTPRYLIKTRGQQVTLSCSPISGHRSVSWYQQTPGQGLQFLFEYFSETQRNKGNFPGRFSGRQFSNSRSEMNVSTLELGDSALYLCASSLGERRALGTGELFFGEGSRLTVL.

The rearrangement joins TRBV19 to TRBJ2-7; 12 nucleotides match TRBD2. With V trimmed by 3 bases and J by 5 bases, 5 bases remained unmatched. Looked up from germline, CDR1 is LNHDA and CDR2 is SQIVND (reference sequence). The length of the CDR3 is 15 residues. The DNA for the CDR3 is TGTGCCAGTAGTATTTCTCGGACTAGCGGGAACGAGCAGTACTTC. It encodes CASSISRTSGNEQYF.

This clone was observed a single time. The genes are TRBV5-1 and TRBJ2-1; 9 bases line up with TRBD2. The junction had 6 bases not matched to a gene; V was cut back by 0 bases and J by 8 bases. Looked up from germline, CDR1 is SGHRS and CDR2 is YFSETQ. There are 15 residues in the CDR3. CDR3 in DNA: TGCGCCAGCAGCTTGGGTGCGGGAGGGCCCCATGAGCAGTTCTTC. It is translated as CASSLGAGGPHEQFF.

The rearrangement uses TRBV5-4 and TRBJ2-7, with 10 bases identical to TRBD1. Germline values: CDR1 SGHNT, CDR2 YYREEE (reference sequence). V lost 1 base and J lost 1; bases outside the gene matches: 2. CDR3 size: 15 residues. The CDR3 DNA sequence: TGTGCCAGCAGCTTGCTGGGACAGGGGTCCTACGAGCAGTACTTC. It yields the protein CASSLLGQGSYEQYF.

Turning to this clone: The sample holds other DNA sequences that translate to the same CDR3. The rearrangement uses TRBV27 and TRBJ2-7; no clear D. CDR3 size: 13 residues. Trimming stripped 3 bases from V and 1 base from J, with 7 bases between. The germline V gene has CDR1 MNHEY and CDR2 SMNVEV (reference sequence). Here the CDR3 DNA reads TGTGCCAGCAGTTTCCGGGCTTCCTACGAGCAGTACTTC. This encodes CASSFRASYEQYF.

V is TRBV5-1 and J is TRBJ2-7, with unresolved D. CDR1 and CDR2 (germline): SGHRS, YFSETQ. V lost 4 bases and J 3 bases, leaving 11 bases between the germline ends. The CDR3 is 13 residues long. CDR3 protein: CASSQTNSYEQYF. For the CDR3, the DNA is TGCGCCAGCAGCCAAACTAACAGCTACGAGCAGTACTTC.